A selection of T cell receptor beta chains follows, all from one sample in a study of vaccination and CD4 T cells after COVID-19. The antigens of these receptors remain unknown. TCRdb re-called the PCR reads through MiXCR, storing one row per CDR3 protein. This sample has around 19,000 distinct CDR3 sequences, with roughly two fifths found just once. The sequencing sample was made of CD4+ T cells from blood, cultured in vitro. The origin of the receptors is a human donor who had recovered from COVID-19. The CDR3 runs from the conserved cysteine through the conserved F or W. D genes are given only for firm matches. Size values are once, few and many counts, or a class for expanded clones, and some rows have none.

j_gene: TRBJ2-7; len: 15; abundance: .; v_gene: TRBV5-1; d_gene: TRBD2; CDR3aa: CASSLGGGGLYEQYF; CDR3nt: TGCGCCAGCAGCCTCGGAGGCGGGGGGTTATACGAGCAGTACTTC
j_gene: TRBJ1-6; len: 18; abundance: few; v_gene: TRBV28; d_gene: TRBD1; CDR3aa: CASSLTRWGQGYNSPLHF; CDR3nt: TGTGCCAGCAGTTTAACAAGATGGGGACAGGGATATAATTCACCCCTCCACTTT
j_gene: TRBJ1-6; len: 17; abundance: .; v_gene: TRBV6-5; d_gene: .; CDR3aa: CASSYSIFRSVRSPLHF; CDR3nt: TGTGCCAGCAGTTACTCGATATTTCGTTCAGTAAGGTCACCCCTCCACTTT
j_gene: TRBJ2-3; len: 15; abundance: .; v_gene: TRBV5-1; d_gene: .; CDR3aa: CASSLGSGSTDTQYF; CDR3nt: TGCGCCAGCAGCTTGGGGAGCGGTAGCACAGATACGCAGTATTTT
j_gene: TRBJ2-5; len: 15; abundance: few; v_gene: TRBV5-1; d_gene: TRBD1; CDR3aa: CASTQIPQGQETQYF; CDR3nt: TGCGCCAGCACCCAGATCCCGCAGGGACAGGAGACCCAGTACTTC
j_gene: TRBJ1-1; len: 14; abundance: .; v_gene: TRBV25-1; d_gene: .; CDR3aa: CASSGTGRYTEAFF; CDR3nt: TGTGCCAGCAGTGGAACAGGGCGGTACACTGAAGCTTTCTTT
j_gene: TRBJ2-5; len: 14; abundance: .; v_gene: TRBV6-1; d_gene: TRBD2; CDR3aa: CASKLRGVQETQYF; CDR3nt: TGTGCCAGCAAATTACGGGGGGTGCAAGAGACCCAGTACTTC
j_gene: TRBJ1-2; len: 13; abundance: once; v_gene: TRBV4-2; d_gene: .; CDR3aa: CASSPDPPRGYTF; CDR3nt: TGTGCCAGCAGCCCGGACCCCCCTCGGGGCTACACCTTC
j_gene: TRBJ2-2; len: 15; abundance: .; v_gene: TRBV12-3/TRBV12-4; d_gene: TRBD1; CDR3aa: CASRTGDSNTGELFF; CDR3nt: TGTGCCAGCAGGACTGGGGACAGTAACACCGGGGAGCTGTTTTTT
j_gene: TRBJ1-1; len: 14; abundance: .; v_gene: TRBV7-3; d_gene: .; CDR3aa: CASSLRGGISEAFF; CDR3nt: TGTGCCAGCAGCTTACGGGGAGGGATAAGTGAAGCTTTCTTT
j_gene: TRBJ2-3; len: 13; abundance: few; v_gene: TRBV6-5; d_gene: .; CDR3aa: CASSYPGTGTQYF; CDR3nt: TGTGCCAGCAGTTACCCCGGCACGGGTACGCAGTATTTT
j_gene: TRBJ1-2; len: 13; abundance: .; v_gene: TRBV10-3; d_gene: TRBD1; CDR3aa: CAISQQGARGYTF; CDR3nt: TGTGCCATCAGTCAACAGGGGGCCCGGGGCTACACCTTC
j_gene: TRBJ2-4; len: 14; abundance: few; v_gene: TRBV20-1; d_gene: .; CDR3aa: CSARSDFGKNIQYF; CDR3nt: TGCAGTGCTAGATCCGACTTTGGCAAAAACATTCAGTACTTC
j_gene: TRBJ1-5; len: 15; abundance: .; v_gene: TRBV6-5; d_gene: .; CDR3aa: CASSYSDGSNQPQHF; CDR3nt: TGTGCCAGCAGTTACTCGGACGGAAGCAATCAGCCCCAGCATTTT
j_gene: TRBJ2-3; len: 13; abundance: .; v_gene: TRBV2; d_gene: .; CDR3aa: CASSGGWADTQYF; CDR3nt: TGTGCCAGCAGTGGGGGGTGGGCAGATACGCAGTATTTT
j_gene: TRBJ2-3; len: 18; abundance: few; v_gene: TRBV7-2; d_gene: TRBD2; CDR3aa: CASSLAQVAGARPDTQYF; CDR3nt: TGTGCCAGCAGCTTAGCGCAGGTAGCGGGGGCTCGGCCAGATACGCAGTATTTT
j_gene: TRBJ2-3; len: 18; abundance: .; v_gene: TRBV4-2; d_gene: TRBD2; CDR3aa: CASSQDLGTSGVQDTQYF; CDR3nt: TGTGCCAGCAGCCAAGACCTCGGGACTAGCGGGGTACAGGATACGCAGTATTTT
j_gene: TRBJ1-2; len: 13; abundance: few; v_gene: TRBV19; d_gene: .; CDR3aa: CASSRTGSGWGTF; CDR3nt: TGTGCCAGTTCTAGAACAGGATCAGGTTGGGGCACCTTC
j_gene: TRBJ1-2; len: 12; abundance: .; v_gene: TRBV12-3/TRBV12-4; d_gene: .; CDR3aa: CASSYRIGGYTF; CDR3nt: TGTGCCAGCAGCTACAGGATCGGCGGCTACACCTTC
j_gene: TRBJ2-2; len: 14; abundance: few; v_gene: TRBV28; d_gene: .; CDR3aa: CASSTAPNTGELFF; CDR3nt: TGTGCCAGCAGTACTGCTCCAAACACCGGGGAGCTGTTTTTT
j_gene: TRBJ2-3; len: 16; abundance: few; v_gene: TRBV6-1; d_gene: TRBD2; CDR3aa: CASRLRGGPNTDTQYF; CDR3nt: TGTGCCAGCAGGCTACGGGGGGGGCCGAACACAGATACGCAGTATTTT
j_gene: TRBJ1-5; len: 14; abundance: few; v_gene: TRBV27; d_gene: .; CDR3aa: CASGGTSSNQPQHF; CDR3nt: TGTGCCAGCGGGGGGACAAGTAGCAATCAGCCCCAGCATTTT
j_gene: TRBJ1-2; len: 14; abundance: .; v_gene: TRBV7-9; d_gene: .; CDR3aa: CASSLGEAAYGYTF; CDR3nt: TGTGCCAGCAGCCTAGGTGAGGCGGCCTATGGCTACACCTTC
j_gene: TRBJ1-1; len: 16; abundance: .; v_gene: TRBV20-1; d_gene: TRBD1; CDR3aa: CSARSARTGLNTEAFF; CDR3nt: TGCAGTGCTAGATCCGCGAGGACAGGGTTGAACACTGAAGCTTTCTTT
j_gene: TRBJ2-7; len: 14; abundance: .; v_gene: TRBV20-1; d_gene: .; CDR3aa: CSARRTGTLYEQYF; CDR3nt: TGCAGTGCTAGAAGAACCGGGACCCTCTACGAGCAGTACTTC
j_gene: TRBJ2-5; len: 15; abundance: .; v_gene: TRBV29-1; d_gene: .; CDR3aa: CSGRQGTTMGETQYF; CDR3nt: TGCAGCGGCCGCCAGGGGACCACTATGGGGGAGACCCAGTACTTC
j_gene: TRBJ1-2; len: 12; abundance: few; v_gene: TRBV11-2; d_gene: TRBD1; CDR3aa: CASSWDSYGYTF; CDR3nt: TGTGCCAGCAGTTGGGACAGCTATGGCTACACCTTC
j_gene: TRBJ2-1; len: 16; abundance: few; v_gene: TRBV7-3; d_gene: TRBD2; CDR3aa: CASSISGGAPYNEQFF; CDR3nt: TGTGCCAGCAGCATTAGCGGGGGGGCCCCCTACAATGAGCAGTTCTTC
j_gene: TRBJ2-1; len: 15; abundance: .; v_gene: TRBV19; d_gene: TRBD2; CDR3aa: CASRASGSGMNEQFF; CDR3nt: TGTGCCAGTAGAGCTAGCGGGAGCGGTATGAATGAGCAGTTCTTC
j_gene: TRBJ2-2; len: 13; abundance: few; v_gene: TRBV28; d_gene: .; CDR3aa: CASRGPGTGELFF; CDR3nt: TGTGCCAGTCGGGGCCCTGGGACCGGGGAGCTGTTTTTT